The clone carrying this T cell receptor beta chain was seen a handful of times. Its antigen is not identified. CD45RO/CCR7/CD25/CD127/CD95/CD27 staining was used to isolate CD4+ naive, central memory, regulatory and stem cell-like memory cells by sorting. Reverse transcription of all isolated RNA meant that expressed TCRB transcripts were sequenced. Naive, central memory and regulatory T cell samples produced a mean of approximately 3.9 million reads. The assay was immunoSEQ multiplex PCR, and TCRdb's table has in-frame clones only and misses some. Of approximately 280,000 clones in the sample, about 15% were seen once. This specimen belongs to a study of beta chain features in type 1 diabetes. Across the study: Healthy donors and patients showed comparable age, gender and cell yields.

Study observations and caveats: Moderate yet significant TCRB CDR3 shortening was seen in Type 1 diabetes patients in all four CD4+ subsets.

Germline V gene data show CDR1 as GTSNPN and CDR2 as SVGIG (reference sequence). Trimming pared 4 bases from V and 3 bases from J, leaving 9 bases between. This CDR3 region has 13 residues. This TCR was recovered from a man aged 18-30 years with type 1 diabetes. Sequenced sample: naive CD4+ T cells from blood. The chain has TRBV30 and TRBJ1-4, with a tentative D call TRBD1 (6 bases). Here the CDR3 DNA reads TGTGCCTGGACAGGGGATGCTAATGAAAAACTGTTTTTT. Translating it yields CAWTGDANEKLFF. The variable domain in full, completed from reference TRBV30 and TRBJ1-4, reads SQTIHQWPATLVQPVGSPLSLECTVEGTSNPNLYWYRQAAGRGLQLLFYSVGIGQISSEVPQNLSASRPQDRQFILSSKKLLLSDSGFYLCAWTGDANEKLFFGSGTQLSVL.